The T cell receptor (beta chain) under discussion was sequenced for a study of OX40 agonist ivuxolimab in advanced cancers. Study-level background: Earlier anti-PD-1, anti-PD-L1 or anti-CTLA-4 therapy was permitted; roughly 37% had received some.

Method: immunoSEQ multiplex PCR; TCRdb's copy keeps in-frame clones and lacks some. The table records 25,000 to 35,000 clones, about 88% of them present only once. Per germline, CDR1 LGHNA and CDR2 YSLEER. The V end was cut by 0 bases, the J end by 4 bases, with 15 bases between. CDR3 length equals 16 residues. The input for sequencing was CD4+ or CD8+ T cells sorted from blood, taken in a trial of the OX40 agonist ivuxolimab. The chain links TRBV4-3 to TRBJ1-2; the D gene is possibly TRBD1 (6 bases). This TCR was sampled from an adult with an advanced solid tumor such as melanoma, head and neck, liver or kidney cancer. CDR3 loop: CASSQDGTPLGYGYTF. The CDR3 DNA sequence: TGCGCCAGCAGCCAAGATGGGACACCTCTGGGCTATGGCTACACCTTC.